The clone carrying this TCR beta chain occurred many times. Its target is unknown. Under 3 months was the duration of disease in ophthalmopathy patients, who also had a Clinical Activity Score of at least 3 and a NOSPECS grade of at least 4. Diagnoses were made from clinical symptoms, serum measures (thyroxine and TRAb), thyroid ultrasound and orbital computed tomography. The entry originates in a study of T cells in Graves' hyperthyroidism and ophthalmopathy. General study points: Ophthalmopathy, as predicted by the model, came a median approximately 5.9 months after the prediction. Most thyroid clonotypes expanded above 0.001 were also detected in blood.

Using RNA transcripts as the source, TCR beta CDR3 regions were amplified. The HTBI set primed first-round TCR CDR3 RT-PCR. Each CDR3 protein gets one entry after TCRdb re-called the multiplex PCR reads with MiXCR. In the table there are 490,000 or so distinct CDR3 sequences, 15% to 20% of which are singletons. The CDR3 runs 15 residues. Trimming shortened V by 5 bases and J by 0 bases, and 11 bases separated the two germline ends. Germline-derived CDR1 and CDR2 are SGHTA and FQGTGA. This receptor was obtained from a man between 40 and 49 years old with Graves' ophthalmopathy. Sequenced input: blood. This sequence joins TRBV7-3 and TRBJ2-1; the D gene is possibly TRBD2 (6 bases). DNA of the CDR3: TGTGCCAGCAGCAGCGGGCTGAGCTCCTACAATGAGCAGTTCTTC. Its translation: CASSSGLSSYNEQFF.